The rows below give T cell receptor beta chains drawn from one sample of a study of shared T cell receptors in the human thymus. Libraries were prepared by immunoSEQ multiplex PCR; TCRdb keeps only in-frame clonotypes and omits some of them. Counted here are about 660,000 clones, over 75% occurring once; the ten biggest clones make up 0.009% to 0.0095%. The sample was also reused in another study, on human thymus T cells.

The sample taken for sequencing was thymocytes. These receptors were obtained from a boy younger than two with a congenital heart defect. The CDR3 runs from the conserved cysteine through the conserved F or W. The D gene is left open where the match is weak. Not every row has a clone size; where given, it reads once, few, many or a size class.

>NA|TRBJ2-7|TRBV6-5|TRBD2
CASSYGTSVEQYF
TGTGCCAGCAGTTACGGAACTAGCGTCGAGCAGTACTTC
>NA|TRBJ2-7|TRBV7-6|TRBD2
CASSPSPSGKTIYEQYF
TGTGCCAGCAGCCCTAGCCCTAGCGGGAAAACAATTTACGAGCAGTACTTC
>NA|TRBJ1-2|TRBV4-3|NA
CASSQGRGDYGYTF
TGCGCCAGCAGCCAGGGGAGGGGGGACTATGGCTACACCTTC
>NA|TRBJ2-7|TRBV20-1|TRBD2
CSPRTSSEQYF
TGCAGTCCCCGGACTAGCTCCGAGCAGTACTTC
>NA|TRBJ2-3|TRBV4-1|NA
CASSLPDSSTDTQYF
TGCGCCAGCAGCCTTCCGGACAGTAGCACAGATACGCAGTATTTT
>NA|TRBJ2-3|TRBV4-1|TRBD2
CASSQSFLAGGSTDTQYF
TGCGCCAGCAGCCAAAGTTTCCTAGCGGGGGGTTCCACAGATACGCAGTATTTT
>NA|TRBJ1-1|TRBV5-1|NA
CASSLARQRENTEAFF
TGCGCCAGCAGCTTGGCCAGACAGCGGGAGAACACTGAAGCTTTCTTT
>NA|TRBJ2-1|TRBV4-3|TRBD2
CASSRGGGSYNEQFF
TGCGCCAGCAGCCGAGGCGGGGGCTCCTACAATGAGCAGTTCTTC
>NA|TRBJ2-7|TRBV19|TRBD2
CASSMTSGSEEQYF
TGTGCCAGTAGTATGACTAGCGGGAGTGAGGAGCAGTACTTC
>NA|TRBJ2-3|TRBV14|NA
CASSKEGPYKSRDTQYF
TGTGCCAGCAGCAAAGAGGGTCCTTACAAATCTAGGGATACGCAGTATTTT
>NA|TRBJ1-1|TRBV10-3|NA
CAIRAGNTEAFF
TGTGCCATCAGGGCAGGGAACACTGAAGCTTTCTTT
>few|TRBJ2-1|TRBV30|NA
CAWSQAGEQFF
TGTGCCTGGAGTCAAGCGGGTGAGCAGTTCTTC
>NA|TRBJ2-1|TRBV6-1|TRBD2
CASVGYAGGPDEQFF
TGTGCCAGCGTGGGTTATGCGGGGGGGCCGGATGAGCAGTTCTTC
>NA|TRBJ1-2|TRBV4-1|TRBD1
CASSTRDRTDYGYTF
TGCGCCAGCAGCACCCGGGACAGGACAGACTATGGCTACACCTTC
>NA|TRBJ2-7|TRBV5-8|TRBD1
CASSFSPGTGGLSSYEQYF
TGTGCCAGCAGCTTTTCCCCGGGGACAGGGGGCCTCAGCTCCTACGAGCAGTACTTC
>NA|TRBJ2-7|TRBV2|NA
CASSEALGGTSYEQYF
TGTGCCAGCAGTGAAGCCCTGGGAGGAACGTCCTACGAGCAGTACTTC
>NA|TRBJ2-3|TRBV9|TRBD1
CASSVTPGQGPDTQYF
TGTGCCAGCAGCGTAACACCGGGACAGGGGCCAGATACGCAGTATTTT
>NA|TRBJ1-6|TRBV4-3|NA
CASRPQHSQLGSSYNSPLHF
TGCGCCAGCAGGCCGCAGCACAGCCAGCTAGGGAGCTCCTATAATTCACCCCTCCACTTT
>NA|TRBJ2-4|TRBV4-3|NA
CASSQDFSKRDIQYF
TGCGCCAGCAGCCAAGATTTTTCCAAGAGGGACATTCAGTACTTC
>once|TRBJ2-5|TRBV11-2|NA
CASSLASRHPRGEQYF
TGTGCCAGCAGCTTAGCCTCCAGACATCCACGGGGAGAGCAGTACTTC
>NA|TRBJ2-3|TRBV7-2|TRBD2
CASSLALASGRRGTDTQYF
TGTGCCAGCAGCTTAGCGCTGGCTAGCGGGAGGAGGGGCACAGATACGCAGTATTTT
>NA|TRBJ2-1|TRBV5-1|TRBD2
CASSLVLRVEPGLAGDANEQFF
TGCGCCAGCAGCTTGGTCCTCCGAGTGGAGCCGGGACTAGCGGGGGATGCCAATGAGCAGTTCTTC
>NA|TRBJ2-7|TRBV9|NA
CASSPHRDSYEQYF
TGTGCCAGCAGCCCTCATCGGGACTCCTACGAGCAGTACTTC
>NA|TRBJ2-7|TRBV7-2|NA
CASSSTGPSSYEQYF
TGTGCCAGCAGCTCGACAGGCCCATCCTCCTACGAGCAGTACTTC
>few|TRBJ2-1|TRBV19|NA
CASSIAGDYNEQFF
TGTGCCAGTAGTATAGCGGGAGACTACAATGAGCAGTTCTTC
>NA|TRBJ2-1|TRBV5-1|NA
CASSLAQAEGYNEQFF
TGCGCCAGCAGCTTGGCTCAGGCCGAGGGATACAATGAGCAGTTCTTC
>NA|TRBJ2-1|TRBV15|TRBD2
CATSSRGGRSSYNEQFF
TGTGCCACCAGCAGTAGGGGCGGGAGGAGCTCCTACAATGAGCAGTTCTTC
>NA|TRBJ2-7|TRBV5-8|TRBD2
CASSLRRRLAGAGEQYF
TGTGCCAGCAGCTTGAGGCGGCGACTAGCGGGAGCGGGGGAGCAGTACTTC
>NA|TRBJ1-5|TRBV30|TRBD1
CAWSPHPTGDNQPQHF
TGTGCCTGGAGTCCCCACCCGACAGGGGATAATCAGCCCCAGCATTTT
>NA|TRBJ2-7|TRBV10-3|TRBD2
CAISEPRLARDEQYF
TGTGCCATCAGTGAGCCCCGACTAGCGCGCGACGAGCAGTACTTC
>NA|TRBJ2-1|TRBV5-1|NA
CASSHRPSVSEQFF
TGCGCCAGCAGCCACAGACCTAGCGTCAGTGAGCAGTTCTTC
>NA|TRBJ2-2|TRBV7-3|NA
CASSDSRRDTGELFF
TGTGCCAGCAGCGACAGTCGAAGGGACACCGGGGAGCTGTTTTTT
>NA|TRBJ1-3|TRBV2|NA
CASSENGTGNTIYF
TGTGCCAGCAGTGAGAACGGTACTGGAAACACCATATATTTT
>NA|TRBJ2-3|TRBV7-2|NA
CASSLGGLTHTQYF
TGTGCCAGCAGCTTAGGGGGACTGACCCATACGCAGTATTTT
>once|TRBJ1-2|TRBV28|NA
CASSFWRQTYGYTF
TGTGCCAGCAGTTTTTGGCGGCAGACCTATGGCTACACCTTC
>NA|TRBJ1-4|TRBV7-9|NA
CASSTRDTTNEKLFF
TGTGCCAGCAGCACCCGGGACACGACTAATGAAAAACTGTTTTTT
>NA|TRBJ2-3|TRBV5-1|TRBD2
CASRLALAGGPTDTQYF
TGCGCCAGCAGGCTCGCACTAGCGGGGGGGCCAACAGATACGCAGTATTTT
>NA|TRBJ2-3|TRBV27|NA
CASGGASDTQYF
TGTGCCAGCGGGGGGGCCAGCGATACGCAGTATTTT